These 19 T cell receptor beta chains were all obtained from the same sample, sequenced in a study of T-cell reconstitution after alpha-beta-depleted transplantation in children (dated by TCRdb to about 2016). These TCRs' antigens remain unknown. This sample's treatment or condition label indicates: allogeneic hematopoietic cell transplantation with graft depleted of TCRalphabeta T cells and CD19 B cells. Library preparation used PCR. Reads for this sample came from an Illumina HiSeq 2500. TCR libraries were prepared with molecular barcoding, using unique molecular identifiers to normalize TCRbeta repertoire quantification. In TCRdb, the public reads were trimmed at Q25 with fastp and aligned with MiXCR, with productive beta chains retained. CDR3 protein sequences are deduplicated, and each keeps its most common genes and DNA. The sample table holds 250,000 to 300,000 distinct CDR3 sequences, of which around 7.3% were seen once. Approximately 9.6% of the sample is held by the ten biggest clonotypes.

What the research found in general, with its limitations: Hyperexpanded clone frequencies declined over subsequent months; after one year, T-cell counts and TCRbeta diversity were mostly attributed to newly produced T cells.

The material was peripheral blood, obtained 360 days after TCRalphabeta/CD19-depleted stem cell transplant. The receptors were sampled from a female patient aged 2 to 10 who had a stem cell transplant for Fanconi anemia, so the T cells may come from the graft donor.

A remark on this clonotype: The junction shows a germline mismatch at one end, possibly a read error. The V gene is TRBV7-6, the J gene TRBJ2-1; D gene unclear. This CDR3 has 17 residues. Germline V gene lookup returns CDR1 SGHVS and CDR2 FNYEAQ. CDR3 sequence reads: CASSLAAGALVYNEQFF. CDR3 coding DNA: TGTGCCAGCAGTTTAGCCGCTGGAGCATTGGTCTACAATGAGCAGTTCTTC.

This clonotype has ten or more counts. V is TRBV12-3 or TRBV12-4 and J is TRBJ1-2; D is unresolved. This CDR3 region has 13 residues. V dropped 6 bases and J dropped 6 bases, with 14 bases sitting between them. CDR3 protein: CASSLNYPHGYTF. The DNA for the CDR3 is TGTGCCAGCAGCTTAAATTACCCCCATGGCTACACCTTC.

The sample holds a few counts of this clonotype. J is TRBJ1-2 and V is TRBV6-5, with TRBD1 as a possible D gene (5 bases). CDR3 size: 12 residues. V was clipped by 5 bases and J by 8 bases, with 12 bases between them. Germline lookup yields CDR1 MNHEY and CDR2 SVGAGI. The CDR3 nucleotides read TGTGCCAGCAGTCGATTTACAGGAGGCTACACCTTC. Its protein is CASSRFTGGYTF.

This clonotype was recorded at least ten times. CDR3 nucleotide sequence: TGCAGCGTTGCCAGGGTGGGTACCTATGGCTACACCTTC. Translated: CSVARVGTYGYTF. The V gene is TRBV29-1, the J gene TRBJ1-2; possible D gene TRBD1, 5 bases. Germline V gene sequence: CDR1 SQVTM, CDR2 ANQGSEA. Trimming stripped 4 bases from V and 4 bases from J, with 13 bases between. The CDR3 covers 13 residues.

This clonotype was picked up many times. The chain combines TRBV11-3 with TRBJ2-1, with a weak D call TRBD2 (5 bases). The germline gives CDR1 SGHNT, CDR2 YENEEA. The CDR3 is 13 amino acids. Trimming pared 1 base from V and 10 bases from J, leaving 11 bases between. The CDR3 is CASSLGTGREQFF. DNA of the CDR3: TGTGCCAGCAGCTTAGGGACTGGGCGAGAGCAGTTCTTC.

The chain's CDR3 is CASSLDPGERAFF. The DNA for the CDR3 is TGTGCCAGCAGCTTAGATCCCGGGGAGCGGGCTTTCTTT. J is TRBJ1-1 and V is TRBV11-2; no definite D call. V lost 0 bases, J lost 11 bases, and 13 bases lay in between. The CDR3 loop spans 13 amino acids. The germline gives CDR1 SGHAT, CDR2 FQNNGV.

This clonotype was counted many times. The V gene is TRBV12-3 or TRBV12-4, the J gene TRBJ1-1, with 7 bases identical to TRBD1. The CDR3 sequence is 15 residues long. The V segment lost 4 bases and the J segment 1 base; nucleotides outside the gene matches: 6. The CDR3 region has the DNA TGTGCCAGCAGTTCGTGGGGACAGCAGAACACTGAAGCTTTCTTT. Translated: CASSSWGQQNTEAFF.

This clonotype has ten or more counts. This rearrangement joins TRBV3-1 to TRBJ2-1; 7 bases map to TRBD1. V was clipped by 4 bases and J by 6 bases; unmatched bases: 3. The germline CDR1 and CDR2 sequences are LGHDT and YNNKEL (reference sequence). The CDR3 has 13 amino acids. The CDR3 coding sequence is TGTGCCAGCAGCCGACAGGGTTCCAATGAGCAGTTCTTC. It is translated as CASSRQGSNEQFF.

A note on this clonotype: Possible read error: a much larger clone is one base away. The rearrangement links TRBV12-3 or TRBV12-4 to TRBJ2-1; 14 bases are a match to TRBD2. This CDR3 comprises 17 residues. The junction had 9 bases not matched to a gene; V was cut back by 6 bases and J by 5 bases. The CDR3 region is CASRTGTSGGTHNEQFF. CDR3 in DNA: TGTGCCAGCAGGACCGGGACTAGCGGGGGAACCCACAATGAGCAGTTCTTC.

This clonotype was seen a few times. The CDR3 sequence: CASRPQEVYGYTF. In nucleotides, the CDR3 is TGTGCCAGCAGACCACAGGAGGTCTATGGCTACACCTTC. This chain links TRBV7-9 with TRBJ1-2; possibly TRBD1 for D (5 bases). The V end lost 6 bases, the J end lost 4 bases, and 12 bases lay between the germline ends. The CDR3 is 13 amino acids. Germline CDR1 SEHNR, CDR2 FQNEAQ (reference sequence).

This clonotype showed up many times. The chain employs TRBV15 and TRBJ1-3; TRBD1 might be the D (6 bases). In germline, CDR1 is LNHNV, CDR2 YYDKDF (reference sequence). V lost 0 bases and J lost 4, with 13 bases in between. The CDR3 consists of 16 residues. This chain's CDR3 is CATSREKRGTGNTIYF. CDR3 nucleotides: TGTGCCACCAGCAGAGAGAAGAGGGGGACGGGAAACACCATATATTTT.

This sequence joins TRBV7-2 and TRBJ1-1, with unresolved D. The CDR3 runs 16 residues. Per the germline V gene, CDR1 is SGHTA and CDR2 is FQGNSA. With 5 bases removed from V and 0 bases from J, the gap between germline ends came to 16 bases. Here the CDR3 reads CASSPRTSYMNTEAFF. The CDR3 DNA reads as TGTGCCAGCAGCCCGCGGACTTCCTACATGAACACTGAAGCTTTCTTT.

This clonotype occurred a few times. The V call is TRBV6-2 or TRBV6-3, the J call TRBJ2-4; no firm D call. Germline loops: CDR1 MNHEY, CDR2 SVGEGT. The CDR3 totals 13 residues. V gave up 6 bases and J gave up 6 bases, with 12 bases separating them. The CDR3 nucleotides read TGTGCCAGCAGCCCGGTAGTCGGAAACATTCAGTACTTC. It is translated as CASSPVVGNIQYF.

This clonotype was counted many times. As DNA, the CDR3 is TGTGCCACCGCTGGGCTACCAAAGAACGGCAATCAGCCCCAGCATTTT. It encodes CATAGLPKNGNQPQHF. This chain connects TRBV15 to TRBJ1-5; D gene uncertain. V was clipped by 8 bases and J by 2 bases, with 19 bases between them. Per the germline V gene, CDR1 is LNHNV and CDR2 is YYDKDF (reference sequence). CDR3 size: 16 residues.

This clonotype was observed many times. CDR3 residues: CASSYSGLNTQYF. DNA for the CDR3: TGTGCCAGCAGTTACTCCGGGCTAAATACGCAGTATTTT. The rearrangement links TRBV6-5 to TRBJ2-3; the D is unclear. In germline, CDR1 is MNHEY, CDR2 SVGAGI. The CDR3 runs 13 residues. V was clipped by 0 bases and J by 7 bases, with 8 bases between them.

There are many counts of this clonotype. The CDR3, as DNA: TGTGCCAGCAGCCAAGATAGCATCCGGGTCAATGAGCAGTTCTTC. Its protein product is CASSQDSIRVNEQFF. The V and J genes are TRBV3-1 and TRBJ2-1; D is ambiguous. The ends were cut back, 0 bases at V and 6 bases at J, with 12 bases in the middle. Germline CDR1 is LGHDT and CDR2 is YNNKEL (reference sequence). The CDR3 length is 15 residues.

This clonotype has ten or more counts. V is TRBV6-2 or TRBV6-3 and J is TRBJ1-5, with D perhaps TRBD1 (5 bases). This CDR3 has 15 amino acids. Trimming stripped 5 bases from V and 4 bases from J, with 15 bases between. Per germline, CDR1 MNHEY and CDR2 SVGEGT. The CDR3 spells CASSPARPGNQPQHF. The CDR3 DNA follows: TGTGCCAGCAGTCCCGCTCGGCCAGGGAATCAGCCCCAGCATTTT.

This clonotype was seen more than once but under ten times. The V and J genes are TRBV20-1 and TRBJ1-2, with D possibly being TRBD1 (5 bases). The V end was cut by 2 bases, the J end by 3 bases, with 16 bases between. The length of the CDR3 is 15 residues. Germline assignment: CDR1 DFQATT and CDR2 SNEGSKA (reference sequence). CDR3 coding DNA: TGCAGTGCTAGAACTCGCAGGGTGGGGGACTATGGCTACACCTTC. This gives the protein CSARTRRVGDYGYTF.

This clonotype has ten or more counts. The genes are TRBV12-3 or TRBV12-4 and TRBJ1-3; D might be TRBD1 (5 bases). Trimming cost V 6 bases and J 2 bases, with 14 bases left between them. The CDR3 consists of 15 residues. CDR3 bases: TGTGCCAGCAGCCCCAATAGGGGCCCTGGAAACACCATATATTTT. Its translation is CASSPNRGPGNTIYF.